This TCR beta chain was retrieved from a study of CD8 T cells in Susac syndrome. Reverse transcription of about 0.45 to 1 ug RNA was carried out with random hexamers. The CDR3 of TCR beta was amplified by immunoSEQ multiplex PCR across 54 Vbeta and 13 Jbeta. Via MiXCR, TCRdb re-called the immunoSEQ multiplex PCR reads, giving one row per CDR3 protein. This table has approximately 120,000 distinct CDR3 sequences, under 95% appearing once. From blood CD8+ and CD4+ T cells, the TCR beta chain was sequenced. The control participants were healthy donors, and these controls were matched with respect to both age and sex. Purification of the CD8+ and CD4+ T cells relied on negative isolation, and TEMRA cells underwent FACS enrichment. The CDR3 has 13 residues. V was pared by 3 bases and J by 7 bases, with 13 bases between. From germline, CDR1 is DFQATT and CDR2 SNEGSKA (reference sequence).

The V call is TRBV20-1, the J call TRBJ2-1; D remains unclear. The sequenced sample consisted of CD8+ T cells from PBMCs. The receptor was derived from a human donor in good health. The chain's CDR3 is CSASLAGQNEQFF. CDR3 nucleotide sequence: TGCAGTGCTAGTTTGGCCGGCCAAAATGAGCAGTTCTTC.